The rows below give T cell receptor beta chains drawn from one sample of a study of CXCR3-negative and CXCR3-positive naive CD8 T cells. From the 5' RACE reads, TCRdb lists one entry per CDR3 protein and no DNA. The clone table shows about 130,000 distinct CDR3 sequences, with the ten largest holding 0.45% to 0.6%. Sequenced input: naive CXCR3- CD8+ T cells from blood. The receptor source for this set is a human donor in good health. Some clones in this sample may be carry-over from other donors' samples. CDR3s include the opening cysteine and the closing phenylalanine or tryptophan.

V	length	J	CDR3
TRBV15	15	TRBJ2-1	CATSRVAGGPNEQFF
TRBV5-4	16	TRBJ2-7	CASSAGERGAVYEQYF
TRBV29-1	12	TRBJ2-3	CSVWAFGDTQYF
TRBV2	14	TRBJ2-5	CASSKRERAETQYF
TRBV4-3	15	TRBJ2-7	CASSQDPGDMREQYF
TRBV29-1	12	TRBJ2-7	CSVWTGGSEQYF
TRBV15	15	TRBJ2-1	CVTSMSDSGGNEQFF
TRBV28	14	TRBJ1-5	CASSLGSYNQPQHF
TRBV28	15	TRBJ2-7	CASSFEPGLPGEQYF
TRBV15	16	TRBJ2-7	CATSVTSGSFSYEQYF
TRBV10-3	13	TRBJ1-1	CAIRTGGNTEAFF
TRBV7-9	15	TRBJ2-1	CASSLVVAGNNEQFF
TRBV5-1	12	TRBJ2-1	CASSLAFVEQFF
TRBV7-9	13	TRBJ1-2	CASSLGTLYGYTF
TRBV4-3	15	TRBJ1-1	CASSQGIGGVTEAFF
TRBV7-6	15	TRBJ2-7	CASSLGTGGSAEQYF
TRBV29-1	11	TRBJ2-3	CSVLRASGGFF
TRBV12-3/TRBV12-4	11	TRBJ2-5	CASGGSETQYF
TRBV29-1	16	TRBJ2-2	CSVEGSGGGNTGELFF
TRBV28	13	TRBJ1-2	CASSPEYDYGYTF
TRBV20-1	15	TRBJ2-3	CSARATSGGTDTQYF
TRBV12-3/TRBV12-4	15	TRBJ1-3	CASTVMGIPGNTIYF
TRBV6-5	13	TRBJ2-7	CASRPGTLSEQYF
TRBV7-2	15	TRBJ2-3	CASSPGTTSTDTQYF
TRBV4-2	20	TRBJ1-3	CASSARELGSFGGSGNTIYF
TRBV5-1	14	TRBJ2-7	CASSFGTGAYEQYF